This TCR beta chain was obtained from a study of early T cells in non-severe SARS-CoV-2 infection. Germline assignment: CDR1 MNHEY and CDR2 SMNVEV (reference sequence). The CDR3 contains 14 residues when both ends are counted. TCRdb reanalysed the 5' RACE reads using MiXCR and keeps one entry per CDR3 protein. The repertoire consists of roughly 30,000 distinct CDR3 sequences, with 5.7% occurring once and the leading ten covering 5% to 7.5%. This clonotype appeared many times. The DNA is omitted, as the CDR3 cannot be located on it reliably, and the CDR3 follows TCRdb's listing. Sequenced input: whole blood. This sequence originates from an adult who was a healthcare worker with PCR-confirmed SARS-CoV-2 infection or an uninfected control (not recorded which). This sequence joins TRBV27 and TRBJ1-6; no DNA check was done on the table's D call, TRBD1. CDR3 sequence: CASSFGAGNSPLHF.